This TCR beta chain was obtained from a study of CD4 T cells in relation to SARS-CoV-2 and coronaviruses. Before the COVID-19 pandemic, during about 2010-2018, CD4+ T cells were taken from unexposed donors. CD4+ T cells were isolated from the cells after 10 days of culture. Sequenced by immunoSEQ multiplex PCR; TCRdb stores in-frame clones only, minus some. This sample has some 16,000 clones, with nearly 85% found just once. CDR1 and CDR2 from the germline V gene are MNHNS and SASEGT. J lost 7 bases, V lost 2 bases, and 11 bases had no gene match. The CDR3 covers 18 residues. With respect to this clone: The target antigen is unknown.

The rearrangement uses TRBV6-1 and TRBJ2-4, with TRBD2 identical over 13 bases. The sample taken for sequencing was CD4+ T cells from PBMCs, cultured in vitro. This TCR was recovered from a human donor in good health. CDR3 in DNA: TGTGCCAGCAGTGAAAGCCCTAGGGGACTAGCGGGAAGGAACATTCAGTACTTC. Protein product: CASSESPRGLAGRNIQYF.